What follows are 11 T cell receptor beta chains derived from one specimen sequenced in a study of blood T cell repertoires in COVID-19. Assay: immunoSEQ multiplex PCR; the TCRdb copy retains only in-frame clones and omits some. Of 50,000 to 75,000 clones listed, roughly 91% were seen once; the top ten hold about 9.1%. Sample: peripheral blood. The receptors originated from a human donor in a cohort sampled during active COVID-19.

This chain uses TRBV7-9 with TRBJ2-7; TRBD1 aligns across 9 bases. Trimming cost V 3 bases and J 9 bases; bases outside gene matches: 6. The V gene's germline CDR1 is SEHNR and CDR2 FQNEAQ (reference sequence). The CDR3 has 13 residues. CDR3 coding DNA: TGTGCCAGCAGCTTCGGGACAGGGCCTGCGCAGTACTTC. It translates to CASSFGTGPAQYF.

The chain recombines TRBV5-1 with TRBJ2-3; D is undetermined. The CDR3 contains 14 residues. Trimming shortened V by 0 bases and J by 2 bases, and 7 bases separated the two germline ends. Germline V gene sequence: CDR1 SGHRS, CDR2 YFSETQ. The CDR3 loop is CASSLVPVTDTQYF. The CDR3 DNA reads as TGCGCCAGCAGCTTGGTTCCGGTCACAGATACGCAGTATTTT.

This sequence joins TRBV11-2 and TRBJ2-7; 9 nucleotides agree with TRBD2. Germline CDR1 SGHAT, CDR2 FQNNGV. This CDR3 spans 16 amino acids. After removal of 5 bases from V and 4 bases from J, the junction contained 12 bases not matched to a gene. The CDR3 coding sequence is TGTGCCAGCAGCGGGCGGGGGCTAGCGGGGCCATACGAGCAGTACTTC. Amino acid sequence: CASSGRGLAGPYEQYF.

Notes on this clone: An end of the junction differs from the germline gene, which may be a read error. The CDR3 region has the DNA TGTGCTAGCAGCTTCGTGCGGGAGCGGGGGGCCGAGGGCACCGGGGAGCTGTTTTTT. It codes for CASSFVRERGAEGTGELFF. This chain links TRBV7-7 with TRBJ2-2; TRBD2 agrees at 9 bases. CDR1 and CDR2 from the germline V gene are SSHAT and FNYEAQ (reference sequence). The CDR3 is 19 residues long.

The V gene is TRBV15, the J gene TRBJ2-3; 11 bases match TRBD2. This CDR3 is built from 15 residues. V gave up 4 bases and J gave up 1 base; unmatched junction bases: 1. Germline V lookup: CDR1 LNHNV, CDR2 YYDKDF (reference sequence). CDR3 sequence: CATSKGLAGTDTQYF. DNA for the CDR3: TGTGCCACCAGCAAGGGACTAGCGGGCACAGATACGCAGTATTTT. Drawing the rest from reference TRBV15 and TRBJ2-3, the complete variable domain is DAMVIQNPRYQVTQFGKPVTLSCSQTLNHNVMYWYQQKSSQAPKLLFHYYDKDFNNEADTPDNFQSRRPNTSFCFLDIRSPGLGDTAMYLCATSKGLAGTDTQYFGPGTRLTVL.

The chain couples TRBV7-6 to TRBJ1-1, with unresolved D. The CDR3 is 13 residues long. Trimming shortened V by 5 bases and J by 3 bases, and 10 bases separated the two germline ends. The germline CDR1 and CDR2 sequences are SGHVS and FNYEAQ. The CDR3 reads CASSPRLDTEAFF. CDR3 in DNA: TGTGCCAGCAGCCCAAGACTGGACACTGAAGCTTTCTTT.

The rearrangement uses TRBV5-5 and TRBJ2-3; weak D call: TRBD1 (6 bases). The V gene's germline CDR1 is SGHKS and CDR2 YYEKEE (reference sequence). The CDR3 has 15 residues. The germline V and J ends were trimmed by 4 bases and 2 bases, with 14 bases remaining between them. The CDR3 bases are TGTGCCAGCAGCCTAGCAGGACAGTCCACAGATACGCAGTATTTT. Translating gives CASSLAGQSTDTQYF.

The chain employs TRBV5-5 and TRBJ1-2; D not resolved. The CDR3 is 13 amino acids. The V end was cut by 2 bases, the J end by 4 bases, with 9 bases between. Germline CDR1 reads SGHKS; CDR2 reads YYEKEE (reference sequence). CDR3: CASSLLIVYGYTF. In nucleotides, the CDR3 is TGTGCCAGCAGCTTATTAATTGTCTATGGCTACACCTTC. The full variable domain, with the rest looked up from reference TRBV5-5 and TRBJ1-2, is DAGVTQSPTHLIKTRGQQVTLRCSPISGHKSVSWYQQVLGQGPQFIFQYYEKEERGRGNFPDRFSARQFPNYSSELNVNALLLGDSALYLCASSLLIVYGYTFGSGTRLTVV.

V usage is TRBV3-1 (or the pseudogene TRBV3-2) and J usage is TRBJ2-5, with 9 bases that match TRBD2. The CDR3 has 17 amino acids. Germline V gene data show CDR1 as LGHDT and CDR2 as YNNKEL (reference sequence). The J segment lost 4 bases and the V segment lost 0 bases, leaving 9 bases of the junction unmatched. The CDR3 here is CASSQEGRGRATETQYF. Here the CDR3 DNA reads TGTGCCAGCAGCCAAGAAGGTCGCGGGAGGGCCACAGAGACCCAGTACTTC.

The rearrangement uses TRBV7-2 and TRBJ1-1; maybe TRBD1 (6 bases). CDR3 length equals 14 residues. Germline V gene lookup returns CDR1 SGHTA and CDR2 FQGNSA. V was pared by 11 bases and J by 5 bases, with 21 bases between. The CDR3 DNA is TGTGCCTCGAAAGCGAGGGAGGGGGGGACTGAAGCTTTCTTT. The encoded protein is CASKAREGGTEAFF.

The V gene is TRBV18, the J gene TRBJ2-5; maybe TRBD2 (5 bases). Germline V gene data show CDR1 as KGHSH and CDR2 as LQKENI. The V gene lost 6 bases and the J gene lost 2 bases, with 13 bases spanning the gap. The CDR3 sequence is 14 residues long. The CDR3 region has the DNA TGTGCCAGCTCCTCGCAAGCGGAACAAGAGACCCAGTACTTC. It codes for CASSSQAEQETQYF.